The 18 T cell receptor beta chains below were found in one sample sequenced in a study of blood T cells in healthy people across ages. For the second PCR, which ran for roughly 7 to 11 cycles, a sample-barcoded 5' primer and a J-beta primer mix were used. TCRdb re-called the 5' RACE reads through MiXCR, storing one row per CDR3 protein. In the table there are around 2 million distinct CDR3 sequences, about two fifths of which are singletons. Sequencing was done on a sample of blood. The receptors originated from a human donor in good health.

Comment on this clonotype: An end of the junction differs from the germline gene, which may be a read error. This sequence joins TRBV6-2 or TRBV6-3 and TRBJ1-2; D is possibly TRBD1 (5 bases). CDR1 and CDR2 from the germline V gene are MNHEY and SVGEGT. The CDR3 extends over 12 amino acids. CDR3 sequence reads: CASSPRQYDYTF. CDR3 bases: TGTGCCAGCAGTCCCCGACAGTATGACTACACCTTC.

This clonotype was counted only a few times. The chain couples TRBV10-3 to TRBJ2-7; 7 bases match TRBD1. Germline lookup yields CDR1 ENHRY and CDR2 SYGVKD. The V segment lost 2 bases and the J segment 2 bases; nucleotides outside the gene matches: 6. The CDR3 consists of 15 residues. Here the CDR3 DNA reads TGTGCCATCAGTGAGGCAGATACAGGGGCCTACGAGCAGTACTTC. Protein: CAISEADTGAYEQYF.

The chain links TRBV6-1 to TRBJ2-7, with TRBD2 matching 11 bases. The ends lost 7 bases at V and 0 bases at J; junction bases unmatched: 11. The CDR3 extends over 17 amino acids. Germline V lookup: CDR1 MNHNS, CDR2 SASEGT. Here the CDR3 reads CASKVSSGGTSSYEQYF. The CDR3 region has the DNA TGTGCCAGCAAGGTTTCTAGCGGGGGGACTAGCTCCTACGAGCAGTACTTC.

The sample holds a few counts of this clonotype. V usage is TRBV7-2 and J usage is TRBJ2-5, with D possibly being TRBD1 (5 bases). The J call is in doubt because the DNA end fits TRBJ2-7 better. Germline V gives CDR1 SGHTA, CDR2 FQGNSA. The CDR3 sequence is 15 residues long. The CDR3 nucleotides read TGTGCCAGCAGCCGTTCTACAGGACGGAGTAACGAGCAGTACTTC. Its protein product is CASSRSTGRSNEQYF.

This chain links TRBV7-2 with TRBJ2-3; 10 bases fit TRBD2. Germline V lookup: CDR1 SGHTA, CDR2 FQGNSA. The junction had 6 bases not matched to a gene; V was cut back by 2 bases and J by 1 base. The length of the CDR3 is 17 residues. CDR3 DNA sequence: TGTGCCAGCAGCTTACTTCGGCTAGCGGGGGGCACAGATACGCAGTATTTT. Its protein product is CASSLLRLAGGTDTQYF.

This clonotype was observed a handful of times. This chain links TRBV5-1 with TRBJ2-5; D gene ambiguous. Trimming took off 3 bases at V and 5 bases at J, with 17 bases between the two ends. Per the germline V gene, CDR1 is SGHRS and CDR2 is YFSETQ. The CDR3 runs to 15 residues. As DNA, the CDR3 is TGCGCCAGCAGCTCAGGTCCCGCCCTGGAGGAGACCCAGTACTTC. Translated, it gives CASSSGPALEETQYF. Full variable domain (rest looked up from reference TRBV5-1 and TRBJ2-5): KAGVTQTPRYLIKTRGQQVTLSCSPISGHRSVSWYQQTPGQGLQFLFEYFSETQRNKGNFPGRFSGRQFSNSRSEMNVSTLELGDSALYLCASSSGPALEETQYFGPGTRLLVL.

This clonotype was detected only a few times. This sequence joins TRBV12-5 and TRBJ2-5; TRBD1 is a possible D gene (5 bases). CDR1 LGHNT and CDR2 FRNRAP come from the germline V gene. V gave up 3 bases and J gave up 5 bases, with 22 bases separating them. The CDR3 extends over 17 amino acids. CDR3 bases: TGTGCTAGTGGTTTCTCTCTCGGACAAAAGGAAAAGGAGACCCAGTACTTC. The encoded protein is CASGFSLGQKEKETQYF.

This clonotype was seen a handful of times. V is TRBV5-8 and J is TRBJ1-6, with no clear D. The V gene's germline CDR1 is SGHTS and CDR2 YDEGEE. This CDR3 region has 13 residues. V lost 3 bases and J 10 bases, leaving 11 bases between the germline ends. CDR3 amino acids: CASSSAESSPLHF. As DNA, the CDR3 is TGTGCCAGCAGCTCGGCGGAGTCGTCACCCCTCCACTTT.

V is TRBV7-2 and J is TRBJ2-1, with 8 bases lining up with TRBD2. CDR1 is SGHTA and CDR2 is FQGNSA in the germline V gene. Losses at the gene ends were 0 bases for V and 7 bases for J; bases not matched to a gene: 5. CDR3 length: 15 residues. The CDR3 loop reads CASSLAGLVINEQFF. As DNA, the CDR3 is TGTGCCAGCAGCTTAGCGGGACTAGTTATTAATGAGCAGTTCTTC.

V is TRBV7-2 and J is TRBJ2-1, with a weak D call TRBD1 (5 bases). Per germline, CDR1 SGHTA and CDR2 FQGNSA. Trimming took off 5 bases at V and 0 bases at J, with 17 bases between the two ends. The CDR3 runs 17 residues. CDR3 nucleotide sequence: TGTGCCAGCAGCGTACGCTCCCGCAGGGCCTCCTACAATGAGCAGTTCTTC. This gives the protein CASSVRSRRASYNEQFF.

The chain carries TRBV20-1 and TRBJ1-4; weak D call: TRBD1 (6 bases). The CDR3 runs 14 residues. Germline V gene data show CDR1 as DFQATT and CDR2 as SNEGSKA (reference sequence). V lost 1 base to trimming and J lost 8 bases, with 14 bases between them. The CDR3 DNA reads as TGCAGTGCTAGAGTCGGGGGGGCGCCCGAAAAACTGTTTTTT. It codes for CSARVGGAPEKLFF.

In its sample, this clonotype was seen a few times. The rearrangement links TRBV29-1 to TRBJ2-5; 8 bases are a match to TRBD1. Germline V gives CDR1 SQVTM, CDR2 ANQGSEA. The CDR3 loop spans 14 amino acids. The J segment lost 2 bases and the V segment lost 4 bases, leaving 6 bases of the junction unmatched. The CDR3: CSVADRVLQETQYF. DNA of the CDR3: TGCAGCGTTGCGGACAGGGTCCTACAAGAGACCCAGTACTTC. The variable domain in full, with the rest retrieved from reference TRBV29-1 and TRBJ2-5, is SAVISQKPSRDICQRGTSLTIQCQVDSQVTMMFWYRQQPGQSLTLIATANQGSEATYESGFVIDKFPISRPNLTFSTLTVSNMSPEDSSIYLCSVADRVLQETQYFGPGTRLLVL.

The chain links TRBV20-1 to TRBJ2-4; D is tentatively TRBD1 or TRBD2 (6 bases each). The V end was cut by 2 bases, the J end by 0 bases, with 11 bases between. CDR1 and CDR2 from the germline V gene are DFQATT and SNEGSKA (reference sequence). The CDR3 is made up of 15 amino acids. The CDR3: CSARPRGLAKNIQYF. The CDR3, as DNA: TGCAGTGCTAGACCCAGGGGACTAGCCAAAAACATTCAGTACTTC.

This chain links TRBV29-1 with TRBJ1-1; TRBD1 aligns across 8 bases. The CDR3 consists of 15 residues. In germline, CDR1 is SQVTM, CDR2 ANQGSEA. With V trimmed by 3 bases and J by 7 bases, 13 bases remained unmatched. CDR3 protein: CSVEHLQGGQDEAFF. The DNA of the CDR3 is TGCAGCGTTGAGCATCTACAGGGGGGACAGGATGAAGCTTTCTTT.

About this clonotype: Since a much larger clone is just one base distant, this may be a read error. J is TRBJ2-7 and V is TRBV6-5; the D is unclear. The CDR3 contains 12 residues. Germline V lookup: CDR1 MNHEY, CDR2 SVGAGI. The V and J ends lost 6 bases and 0 bases respectively, with 6 bases between them. CDR3 DNA sequence: TGTGCCAGCAGGTCCCACTCCTACGAGCAGTACTTC. It translates to CASRSHSYEQYF.

V is TRBV20-1 and J is TRBJ2-5; D possibly corresponds to TRBD1 (5 bases). Germline CDR1 is DFQATT and CDR2 is SNEGSKA (reference sequence). V lost 7 bases and J 2 bases, leaving 17 bases between the germline ends. There are 14 residues in the CDR3. CDR3 nucleotide sequence: TGCAGTGTCATGGGCCAGGGTGGTCAAGAGACCCAGTACTTC. This translates into CSVMGQGGQETQYF.

The chain combines TRBV13 with TRBJ1-4; possible D gene TRBD1, 5 bases. CDR3 size: 15 residues. Germline CDR1 reads PRHDT; CDR2 reads FYEKMQ (reference sequence). With 2 bases removed from V and 3 bases from J, the gap between germline ends came to 10 bases. For the CDR3, the DNA is TGTGCCAGCAGCTTAACGGGACGGGCTAATGAAAAACTGTTTTTT. It yields the protein CASSLTGRANEKLFF. Together with reference TRBV13 and TRBJ1-4, the CDR3 gives the full variable domain: AAGVIQSPRHLIKEKRETATLKCYPIPRHDTVYWYQQGPGQDPQFLISFYEKMQSDKGSIPDRFSAQQFSDYHSELNMSSLELGDSALYFCASSLTGRANEKLFFGSGTQLSVL.

The V gene is TRBV30, the J gene TRBJ2-1; no definite D call. Germline V CDR1 and CDR2: GTSNPN, SVGIG (reference sequence). This CDR3 is built from 14 residues. The germline V and J ends were trimmed by 7 bases and 2 bases, with 15 bases remaining between them. CDR3 sequence: CAFIGANTYNEQFF. CDR3 bases: TGTGCCTTCATCGGAGCAAACACCTACAATGAGCAGTTCTTC.